This T cell receptor beta chain was sequenced during a study of blood T cell repertoires in COVID-19. This CDR3 is built from 18 residues. CDR1 SNHLY and CDR2 FYNNEI come from the germline V gene. The V end lost 3 bases, the J end lost 1 base, and 21 bases lay between the germline ends. The method was immunoSEQ multiplex PCR; TCRdb's version includes in-frame clones alone and lacks a portion of them. The sample carries 85,000 to 100,000 clones, 60% to 85% recorded once. The TCR comes from a man aged 45-65 years who had recovered from COVID-19. Material: peripheral blood. This chain connects TRBV2 to TRBJ1-2; TRBD1 might be the D (5 bases). The CDR3 protein is CASSDRLRGFGGNYGYTF. The DNA for the CDR3 is TGTGCCAGCAGTGATCGCCTGCGGGGATTCGGGGGTAACTATGGCTACACCTTC.